This TCR beta chain was captured by sequencing in a study of blood T cell repertoires in COVID-19. Trimming removed 1 base at V and 6 bases at J, with 19 bases between. The CDR3 is 17 amino acids. The germline V gene has CDR1 LGHNT and CDR2 FRNRAP. Data came from immunoSEQ multiplex PCR; TCRdb stores just in-frame clones and leaves some out. Here the sample spans 250,000 to 350,000 clones, approximately 84% being singletons. This chain links TRBV12-5 with TRBJ1-5, with TRBD1 as a possible D gene (6 bases). Sequenced: peripheral blood. The source is a human donor with COVID-19, enrolled during active disease. The donor label of this sample is uncertain. The chain's CDR3 is CASGLALGGARGQPQHF. The CDR3 nucleotides are TGTGCTAGTGGTTTGGCACTAGGGGGGGCCCGAGGTCAGCCCCAGCATTTT.